This TCR beta chain was documented in a study of OX40 agonist ivuxolimab in advanced cancers. At the level of the whole study: The costimulatory receptor OX40 (CD134) was targeted by ivuxolimab, a fully human IgG2 agonistic monoclonal antibody. In the dose-escalation cohort, 70% to 85% of patients were male, and the mean age was roughly 56 years with a range of about 20 to 80. The monotherapy dose-escalation portion (N of about 50 patients) of the phase I ivuxolimab trial is reported in the paper. Patients were allowed to have had prior anti-PD-1, anti-PD-L1 or anti-CTLA-4 therapy, and around 43% of the dose-escalation patients had been treated with checkpoint inhibitors. Among the roughly 52 dose-escalation patients, some 19 had hepatocellular carcinoma, approximately 15 melanoma, 9 renal cell carcinoma and 9 head and neck cancer. Intravenous ivuxolimab was administered to patients every 2 weeks at six dose levels: 0.01, 0.1, 0.3, 1.5, 3 and 10 mg/kg. The purpose of peripheral TCRbeta sequencing was to test whether ivuxolimab changed TCR sequence diversity and led to clonal T-cell expansion. Partial responses were achieved by three dose-escalation patients, of whom one had hepatocellular carcinoma and two had cutaneous melanoma.

Genomic DNA was isolated from the sorted cells so that the TCRbeta CDR3 region could be sequenced. The immunoSEQ Assay was used to sequence the TCRbeta CDR3 regions. TCRdb's version of the immuneACCESS table is confined to in-frame rearrangements and falls short of the full clone set. An unresolved V gene accounts for under half of the shortfall where checked; the remainder is of unknown origin. The sample table lists around 46,000 clones, about nine tenths of them with a count of one. The ten largest clones add up to 12% of the sample. As concerns this clone: The specificity of this receptor is unknown. Nothing much larger sits one base from this clone, and base qualities are not available.

The CDR3 numbers 12 residues from cysteine through phenylalanine. Only the CDR3 region is kept as DNA, spanning 36 bases read in frame from base 1. Germline trimming amounts to 5 bases on V and 11 bases on J, with 7 as the count of junction bases outside the gene matches. Taken from the germline V gene (reference sequence), the CDR1 and CDR2 loops are SEHNR and FQNEAQ. Paper-wide results and their limitations: Clonal expansion of both CD4+ and CD8+ blood T cells was observed from baseline to week 6 at doses 0.1 to 3.0 mg/kg. Low levels of normalized T-cell clonal expansion were also seen in some nonresponding patients. Partial responders in the 0.1-3.0 mg/kg groups had among the lowest normalized peripheral clonal expansion, especially among CD8+ T cells. The antigen specificity of the clonally expanded peripheral T cells was not determined. After ivuxolimab, more expanded clones were found on average in CD8+ T cells than in CD4+ T cells.

The trial excluded patients who had a history of autoimmune disease or who were on systemic immunosuppression. In every dose cohort, peripheral blood was drawn for TCR sequencing at baseline, cycle 4 day 1, and cycle 7 day 1. The samples were taken from a phase I, first-in-human, multicenter, open-label dose-escalation trial of ivuxolimab. The trial enrolled adults with locally advanced or metastatic head and neck squamous cell, hepatocellular, melanoma or renal cell carcinoma. CD4+ and CD8+ T cells were sorted separately from peripheral blood before TCR sequencing. The sample was CD4+ or CD8+ T cells sorted from blood, taken in a trial of the OX40 agonist ivuxolimab. The sequence links TRBV7-9 to TRBJ2-7; the central 9 bases match TRBD1. The clonotype was recovered from an adult with an advanced solid tumor such as melanoma, head and neck, liver or kidney cancer. DNA sequence: TGTGCCAGCAGCAACTACCGGGACAGGGAGTACTTC. Translated, it reads CASSNYRDREYF.